This T cell receptor (beta chain) was identified in a study of blood T cell repertoires in COVID-19. Background on the study: Both acute and convalescent COVID-19 samples were obtained from the United States, Italy and Spain. PBMCs, B-cell-depleted T cells, or T cells provided the cDNA or gDNA that made up the material.

Trimming cost V 8 bases and J 3 bases, with 20 bases left between them. This CDR3 comprises 16 residues. In germline, CDR1 is LNHDA, CDR2 SQIVND (reference sequence). Authors' analysis steps: Reference gene primers were amplified, and this amplification served to estimate nucleated cell counts. Libraries were prepared by immunoSEQ multiplex PCR; TCRdb keeps only in-frame clonotypes and omits some of them. V, J and clone size were drawn from that table, and D and trimming were deduced from the DNA. The data show around 110,000 clones, 80% to 85% seen once. The sequence came from a human donor in a cohort sampled during active COVID-19. Sequenced: peripheral blood. This sequence joins TRBV19 and TRBJ1-5, with D perhaps matching TRBD1 (6 bases). The CDR3 DNA follows: TGTGCCAGTCAAAGGGACAAGCTTAGTGACAATCAGCCCCAGCATTTT. Residues: CASQRDKLSDNQPQHF.